The clone carrying this T cell receptor (beta chain) has only a few counts. This specimen belongs to a study of regulatory T cells in long-lasting Graves disease. Library construction for TCR beta used iRepertoire HTBI primers and Arm-PCR of CDR3 regions. TCRdb called the multiplex PCR reads again in MiXCR, with one record for every CDR3 protein. In the table there are 510,000 or so distinct CDR3 sequences, around 12% of which are singletons. Time point indicated: newly diagnosed GD, antithyroid drugs for less than 3 months. Following extraction of RNA from PBMCs, that RNA was used to make the TCR library. V was trimmed by 0 bases and J by 3 bases, leaving 9 bases between them. CDR3 length equals 14 residues. Germline CDR1 KGHSH, CDR2 LQKENI. The same data also went into a second study, on T cells in Graves' hyperthyroidism and ophthalmopathy.

The input for sequencing was peripheral blood mononuclear cells (PBMCs), taken at new diagnosis, from a patient treated with antithyroid drugs. The TCR comes from a woman in her 30s with Graves disease. V gene TRBV18 combines with J gene TRBJ2-7; D is unresolved. CDR3 nucleotide sequence: TGTGCCAGCTCACCACCGAACGGGTTCTACGAGCAGTACTTC. It specifies CASSPPNGFYEQYF.